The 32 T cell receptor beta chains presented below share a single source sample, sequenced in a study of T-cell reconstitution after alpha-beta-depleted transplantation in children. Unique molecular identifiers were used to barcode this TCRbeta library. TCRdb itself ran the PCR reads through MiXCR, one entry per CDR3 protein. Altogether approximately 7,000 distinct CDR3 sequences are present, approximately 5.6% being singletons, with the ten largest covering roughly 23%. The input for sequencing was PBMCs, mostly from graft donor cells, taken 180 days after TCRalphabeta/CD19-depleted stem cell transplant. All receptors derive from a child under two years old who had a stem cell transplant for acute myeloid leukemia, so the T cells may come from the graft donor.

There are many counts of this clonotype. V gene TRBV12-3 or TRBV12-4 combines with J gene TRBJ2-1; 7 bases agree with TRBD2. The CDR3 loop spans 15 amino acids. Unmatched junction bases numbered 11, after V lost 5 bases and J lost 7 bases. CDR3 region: CASSQTSPFRNEQFF. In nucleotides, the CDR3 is TGTGCCAGCAGTCAGACTAGCCCCTTTCGGAATGAGCAGTTCTTC.

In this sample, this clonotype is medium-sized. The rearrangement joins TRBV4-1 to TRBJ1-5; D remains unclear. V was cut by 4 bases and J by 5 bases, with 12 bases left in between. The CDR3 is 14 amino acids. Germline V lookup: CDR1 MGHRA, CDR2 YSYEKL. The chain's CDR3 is CASSRGPMDQPQHF. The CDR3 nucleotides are TGCGCCAGCAGCCGCGGACCGATGGATCAGCCCCAGCATTTT.

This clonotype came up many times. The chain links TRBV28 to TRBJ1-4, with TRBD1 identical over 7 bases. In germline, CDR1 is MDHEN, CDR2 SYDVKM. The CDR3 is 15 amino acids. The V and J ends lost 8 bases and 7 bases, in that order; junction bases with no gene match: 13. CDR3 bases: TGTGCCAGCTCGACGGCGGGACAGCGGATTGAAAAACTGTTTTTT. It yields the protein CASSTAGQRIEKLFF.

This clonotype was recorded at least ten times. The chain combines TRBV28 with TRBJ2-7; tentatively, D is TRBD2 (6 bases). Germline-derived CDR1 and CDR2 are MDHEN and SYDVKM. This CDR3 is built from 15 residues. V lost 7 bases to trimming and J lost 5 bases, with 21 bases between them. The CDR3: CASNPSGGIVHEQYF. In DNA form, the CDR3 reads TGTGCCAGCAACCCCTCGGGCGGGATAGTCCACGAGCAGTACTTC. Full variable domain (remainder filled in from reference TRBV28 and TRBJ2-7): DVKVTQSSRYLVKRTGEKVFLECVQDMDHENMFWYRQDPGLGLRLIYFSYDVKMKEKGDIPEGYSVSREKKERFSLILESASTNQTSMYLCASNPSGGIVHEQYFGPGTRLTVT.

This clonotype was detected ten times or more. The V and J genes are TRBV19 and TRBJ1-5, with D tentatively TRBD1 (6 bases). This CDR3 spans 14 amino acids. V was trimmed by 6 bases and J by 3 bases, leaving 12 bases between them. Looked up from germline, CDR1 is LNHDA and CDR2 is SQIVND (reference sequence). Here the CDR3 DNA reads TGTGCCAGTAGCATTGGGGGCCACAATCAGCCCCAGCATTTT. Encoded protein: CASSIGGHNQPQHF.

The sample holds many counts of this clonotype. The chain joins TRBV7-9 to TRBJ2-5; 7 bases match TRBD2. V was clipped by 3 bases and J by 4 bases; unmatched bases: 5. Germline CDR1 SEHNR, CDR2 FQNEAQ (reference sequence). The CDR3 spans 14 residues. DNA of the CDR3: TGTGCCAGCAGCTTGGCGGGAGTGGGAGAGACCCAGTACTTC. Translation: CASSLAGVGETQYF.

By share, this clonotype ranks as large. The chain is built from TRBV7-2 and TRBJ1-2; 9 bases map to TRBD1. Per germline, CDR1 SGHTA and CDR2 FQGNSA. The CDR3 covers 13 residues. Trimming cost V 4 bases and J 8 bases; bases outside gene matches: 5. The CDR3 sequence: CASSYNRGQGYTF. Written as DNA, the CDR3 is TGTGCCAGCAGCTACAACAGGGGGCAGGGCTACACCTTC. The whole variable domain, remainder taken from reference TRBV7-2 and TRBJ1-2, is GAGVSQSPSNKVTEKGKDVELRCDPISGHTALYWYRQSLGQGLEFLIYFQGNSAPDKSGLPSDRFSAERTGGSVSTLTIQRTQQEDSAVYLCASSYNRGQGYTFGSGTRLTVV.

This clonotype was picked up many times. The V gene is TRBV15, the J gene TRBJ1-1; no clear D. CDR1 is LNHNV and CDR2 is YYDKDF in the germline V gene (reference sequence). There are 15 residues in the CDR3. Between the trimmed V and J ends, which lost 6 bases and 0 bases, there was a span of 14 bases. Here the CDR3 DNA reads TGTGCCACCAGTCCTAACGTAGGGATGAACACTGAAGCTTTCTTT. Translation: CATSPNVGMNTEAFF.

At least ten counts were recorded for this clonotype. The CDR3 is CAISESIRWTSGSYEQYF. The CDR3 DNA sequence: TGTGCCATCAGTGAGTCGATCCGCTGGACTAGCGGTTCCTACGAGCAGTACTTC. The chain employs TRBV10-3 and TRBJ2-7; 10 bases map to TRBD2. Trimming took 0 bases from V and 1 from J; bases not matched to a gene: 9. This CDR3 region has 18 residues. Looked up from germline, CDR1 is ENHRY and CDR2 is SYGVKD.

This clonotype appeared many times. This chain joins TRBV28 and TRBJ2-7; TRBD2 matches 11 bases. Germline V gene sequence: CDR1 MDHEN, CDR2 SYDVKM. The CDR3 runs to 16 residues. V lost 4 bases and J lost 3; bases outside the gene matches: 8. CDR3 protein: CASSSPTSGKVYEQYF. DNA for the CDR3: TGTGCCAGCAGTTCCCCGACTAGCGGGAAAGTCTACGAGCAGTACTTC.

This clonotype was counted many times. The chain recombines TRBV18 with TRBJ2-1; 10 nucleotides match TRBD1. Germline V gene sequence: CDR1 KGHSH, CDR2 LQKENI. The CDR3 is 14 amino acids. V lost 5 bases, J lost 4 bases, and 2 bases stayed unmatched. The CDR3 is CASSGQGGYNEQFF. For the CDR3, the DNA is TGTGCCAGCTCAGGACAGGGGGGTTACAATGAGCAGTTCTTC.

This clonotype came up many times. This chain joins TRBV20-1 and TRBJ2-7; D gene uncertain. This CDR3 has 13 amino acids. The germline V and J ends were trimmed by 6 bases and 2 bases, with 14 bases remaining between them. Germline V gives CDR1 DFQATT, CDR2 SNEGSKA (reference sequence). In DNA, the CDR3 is TGCAGTGCGCCAACCCCTAGAACCTACGAGCAGTACTTC. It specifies CSAPTPRTYEQYF.

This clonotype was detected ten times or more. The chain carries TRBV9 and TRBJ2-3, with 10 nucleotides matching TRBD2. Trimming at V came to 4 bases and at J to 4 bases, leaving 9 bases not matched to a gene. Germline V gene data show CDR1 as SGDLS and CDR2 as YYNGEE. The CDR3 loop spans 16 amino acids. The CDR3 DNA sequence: TGTGCCAGCAGCATCCGAGCGGGAGGGCCCGCAGATACGCAGTATTTT. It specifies CASSIRAGGPADTQYF.

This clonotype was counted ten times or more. The CDR3 sequence is CATSGKGGYGNEQFF. CDR3 nucleotides: TGTGCCACCAGTGGGAAGGGAGGTTACGGCAATGAGCAGTTCTTC. V and J are TRBV24-1 and TRBJ2-1; D possibly corresponds to TRBD2 (6 bases). Per germline, CDR1 KGHDR and CDR2 SFDVKD. The CDR3 length is 15 residues. The V and J ends lost 5 bases and 6 bases respectively, with 16 bases between them.

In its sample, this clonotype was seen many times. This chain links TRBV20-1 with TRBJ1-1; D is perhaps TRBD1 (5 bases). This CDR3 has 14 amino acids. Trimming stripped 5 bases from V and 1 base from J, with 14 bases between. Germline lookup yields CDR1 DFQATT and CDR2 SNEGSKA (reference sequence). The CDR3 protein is CSAQAGQGNTEAFF. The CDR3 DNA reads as TGCAGTGCTCAGGCCGGGCAGGGGAACACTGAAGCTTTCTTT.

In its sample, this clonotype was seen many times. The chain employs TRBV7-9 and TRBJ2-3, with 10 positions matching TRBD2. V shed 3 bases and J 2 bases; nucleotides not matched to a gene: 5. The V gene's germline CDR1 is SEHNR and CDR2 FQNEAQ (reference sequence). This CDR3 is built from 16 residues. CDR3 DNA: TGTGCCAGCAGCTTTGAGCGGGAGGGTTTCACAGATACGCAGTATTTT. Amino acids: CASSFEREGFTDTQYF.

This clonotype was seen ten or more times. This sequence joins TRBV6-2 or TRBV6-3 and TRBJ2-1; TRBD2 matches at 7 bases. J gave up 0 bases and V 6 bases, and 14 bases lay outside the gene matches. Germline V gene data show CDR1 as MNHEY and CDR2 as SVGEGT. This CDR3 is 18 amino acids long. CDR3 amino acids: CASSSTGTGRPSYNEQFF. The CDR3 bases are TGTGCCAGCAGCTCAACCGGGACCGGGAGGCCCTCCTACAATGAGCAGTTCTTC.

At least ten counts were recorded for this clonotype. The CDR3 nucleotides are TGTGCCAGCAGCTTCCGTCCGGGACAGCTTGAAGAGACCCAGTACTTC. Translation gives CASSFRPGQLEETQYF. The rearrangement uses TRBV7-9 and TRBJ2-5; 7 bases are shared with TRBD1. CDR3 length: 16 residues. The germline V gene has CDR1 SEHNR and CDR2 FQNEAQ (reference sequence). With V trimmed by 3 bases and J by 3 bases, 10 bases remained unmatched.

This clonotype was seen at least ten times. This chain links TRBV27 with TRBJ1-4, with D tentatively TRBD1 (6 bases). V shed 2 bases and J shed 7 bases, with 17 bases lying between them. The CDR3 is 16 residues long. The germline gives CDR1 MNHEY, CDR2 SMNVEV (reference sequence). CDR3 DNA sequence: TGTGCCAGCAGTTTACCCGAAGGGGGGAATGGTGAAAAACTGTTTTTT. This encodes CASSLPEGGNGEKLFF.

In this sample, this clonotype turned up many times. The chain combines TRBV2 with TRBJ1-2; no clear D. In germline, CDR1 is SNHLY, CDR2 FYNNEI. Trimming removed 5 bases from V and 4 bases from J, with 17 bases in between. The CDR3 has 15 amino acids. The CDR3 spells CASSNLRSSSYGYTF. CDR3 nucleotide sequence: TGTGCCAGCAGTAACCTGAGGTCCTCTTCCTATGGCTACACCTTC.

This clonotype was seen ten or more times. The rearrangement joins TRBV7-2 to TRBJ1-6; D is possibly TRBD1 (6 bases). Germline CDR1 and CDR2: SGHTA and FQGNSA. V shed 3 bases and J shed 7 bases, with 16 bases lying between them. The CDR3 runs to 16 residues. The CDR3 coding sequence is TGTGCCAGCAGCTTTTTTTGTCCAGGGGAGAATTCACCCCTCCACTTT. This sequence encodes CASSFFCPGENSPLHF.

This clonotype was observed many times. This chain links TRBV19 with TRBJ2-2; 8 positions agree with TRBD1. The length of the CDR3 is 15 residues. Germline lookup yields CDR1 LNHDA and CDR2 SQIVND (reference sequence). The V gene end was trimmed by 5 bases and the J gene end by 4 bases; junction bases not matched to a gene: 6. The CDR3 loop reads CASSDRGRRTGELFF. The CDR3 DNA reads TGTGCCAGTAGTGACAGGGGCCGGCGCACCGGGGAGCTGTTTTTT.

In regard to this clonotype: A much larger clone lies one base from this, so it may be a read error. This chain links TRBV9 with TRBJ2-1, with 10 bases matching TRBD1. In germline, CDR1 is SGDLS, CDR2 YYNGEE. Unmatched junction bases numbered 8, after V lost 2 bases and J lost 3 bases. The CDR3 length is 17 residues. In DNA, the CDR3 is TGTGCCAGCAGCGTGAGAGGTGGGACAGGGGTCTACAATGAGCAGTTCTTC. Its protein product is CASSVRGGTGVYNEQFF.

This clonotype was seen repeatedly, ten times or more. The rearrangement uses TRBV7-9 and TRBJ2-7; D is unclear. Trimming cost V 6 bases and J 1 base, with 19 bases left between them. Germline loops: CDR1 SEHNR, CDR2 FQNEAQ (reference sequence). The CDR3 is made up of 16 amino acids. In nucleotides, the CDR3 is TGTGCCAGCAGACACCCCAAACTGACGACTTCCTACGAGCAGTACTTC. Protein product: CASRHPKLTTSYEQYF.

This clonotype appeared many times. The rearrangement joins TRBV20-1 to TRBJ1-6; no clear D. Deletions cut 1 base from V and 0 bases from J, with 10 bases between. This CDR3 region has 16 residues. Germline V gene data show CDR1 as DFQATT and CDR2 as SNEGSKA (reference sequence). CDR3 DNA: TGCAGTGCTAGAGTGAGCTCTAGCTCCTATAATTCACCCCTCCACTTT. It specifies CSARVSSSSYNSPLHF.

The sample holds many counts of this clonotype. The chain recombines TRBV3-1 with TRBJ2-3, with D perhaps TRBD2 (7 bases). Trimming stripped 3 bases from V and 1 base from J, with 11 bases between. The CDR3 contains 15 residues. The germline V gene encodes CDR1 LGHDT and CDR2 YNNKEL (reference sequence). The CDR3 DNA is TGTGCCAGCAGCCAGCCGGGGGGCGGCACAGATACGCAGTATTTT. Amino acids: CASSQPGGGTDTQYF.

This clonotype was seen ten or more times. CDR3 nucleotide sequence: TGTGCCAGCAGCGATCCTTCGGGACTAGCGGGAGCAAGAGGGGCCTACGAGCAGTACTTC. This translates into CASSDPSGLAGARGAYEQYF. The chain combines TRBV7-2 with TRBJ2-7, with 14 bases lining up with TRBD2. Germline values: CDR1 SGHTA, CDR2 FQGNSA. V trimming: 5 bases; J trimming: 2 bases; junction bases outside the gene matches: 17. The CDR3 length is 20 residues. Together with reference TRBV7-2 and TRBJ2-7, the CDR3 gives the full variable domain: GAGVSQSPSNKVTEKGKDVELRCDPISGHTALYWYRQSLGQGLEFLIYFQGNSAPDKSGLPSDRFSAERTGGSVSTLTIQRTQQEDSAVYLCASSDPSGLAGARGAYEQYFGPGTRLTVT.

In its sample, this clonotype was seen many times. CDR3 in amino acids: CASSSGPRTEAFF. In nucleotides, the CDR3 is TGTGCCAGCAGCTCCGGCCCGAGGACTGAAGCTTTCTTT. V is TRBV11-2 and J is TRBJ1-1; D gene ambiguous. Trimming cost V 4 bases and J 5 bases, with 11 bases left between them. This CDR3 region has 13 residues. Germline V CDR1 and CDR2: SGHAT, FQNNGV.

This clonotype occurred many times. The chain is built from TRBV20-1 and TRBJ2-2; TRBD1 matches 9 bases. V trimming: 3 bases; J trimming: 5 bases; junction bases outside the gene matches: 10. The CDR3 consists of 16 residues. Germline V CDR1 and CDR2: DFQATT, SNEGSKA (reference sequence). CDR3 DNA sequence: TGCAGTGCTAGGATCTCACCGACAGGGGGGACCGGGGAGCTGTTTTTT. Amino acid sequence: CSARISPTGGTGELFF.

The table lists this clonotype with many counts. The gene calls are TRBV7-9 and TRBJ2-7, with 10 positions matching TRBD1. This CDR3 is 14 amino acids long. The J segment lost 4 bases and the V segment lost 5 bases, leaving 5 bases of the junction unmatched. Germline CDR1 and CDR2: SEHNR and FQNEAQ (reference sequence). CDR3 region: CASSVGQGKYEQYF. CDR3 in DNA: TGTGCCAGCAGCGTGGGACAGGGGAAGTACGAGCAGTACTTC.

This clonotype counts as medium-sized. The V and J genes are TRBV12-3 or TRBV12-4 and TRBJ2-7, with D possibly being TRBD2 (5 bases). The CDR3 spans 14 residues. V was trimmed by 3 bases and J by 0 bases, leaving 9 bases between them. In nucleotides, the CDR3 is TGTGCCAGCAGTTTGACGGGGAGCTCCTACGAGCAGTACTTC. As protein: CASSLTGSSYEQYF.

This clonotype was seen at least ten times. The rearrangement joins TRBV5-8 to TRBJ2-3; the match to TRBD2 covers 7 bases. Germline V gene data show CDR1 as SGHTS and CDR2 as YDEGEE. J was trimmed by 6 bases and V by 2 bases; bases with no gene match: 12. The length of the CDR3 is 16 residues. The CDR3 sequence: CASSLYGGGGRDTQYF. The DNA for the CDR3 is TGTGCCAGCAGCTTATATGGAGGCGGGGGTCGGGATACGCAGTATTTT.